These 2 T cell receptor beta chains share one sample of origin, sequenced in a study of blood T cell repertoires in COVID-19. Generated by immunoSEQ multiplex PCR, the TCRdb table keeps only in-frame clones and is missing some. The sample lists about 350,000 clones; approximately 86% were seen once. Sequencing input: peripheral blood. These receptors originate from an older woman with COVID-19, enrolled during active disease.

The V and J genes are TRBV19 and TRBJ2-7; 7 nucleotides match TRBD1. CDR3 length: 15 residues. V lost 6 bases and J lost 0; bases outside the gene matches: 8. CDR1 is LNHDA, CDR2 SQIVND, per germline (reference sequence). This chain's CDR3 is CASSPGTAHSYEQYF. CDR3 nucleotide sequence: TGTGCCAGTAGCCCCGGGACAGCCCACTCCTACGAGCAGTACTTC.

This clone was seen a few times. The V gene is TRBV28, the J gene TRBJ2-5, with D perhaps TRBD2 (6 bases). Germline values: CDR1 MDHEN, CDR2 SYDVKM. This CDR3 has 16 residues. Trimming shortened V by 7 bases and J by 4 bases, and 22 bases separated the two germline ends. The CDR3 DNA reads TGTGCCAGCACCAACGCCGCAAGGGGAGGCGGAGAGACCCAGTACTTC. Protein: CASTNAARGGGETQYF.